A selection of T cell receptor beta chains follows, all from one sample in a study of cytomegalovirus exposure and HLA in healthy donors. The data were produced by immunoSEQ multiplex PCR, yet TCRdb's version contains in-frame clones alone and is incomplete. The table includes approximately 170,000 clones, around 84% detected once. Sequenced input: PBMCs. The source is a boy between 2 and 10 years old in good health and CMV-seronegative. Each CDR3 is given with its conserved first and last residue. A D gene is named only where the DNA matches it firmly. Size is stated for part of the rows, as once, few or many counts, or as a class when the clone is expanded.

j_gene: TRBJ2-4; d_gene: .; abundance: .; v_gene: TRBV5-4; CDR3nt: TGTGCCAGCAGCTGGAGTCGGAGCGGATCCAAAAACATTCAGTACTTC; CDR3aa: CASSWSRSGSKNIQYF
j_gene: TRBJ2-7; d_gene: TRBD1; abundance: once; v_gene: TRBV18; CDR3nt: TGTGCCAGCTCACGGACAGGGGGCATAGGCGGGAGGTACTACGAGCAGTACTTC; CDR3aa: CASSRTGGIGGRYYEQYF
j_gene: TRBJ2-7; d_gene: TRBD2; abundance: .; v_gene: TRBV9; CDR3nt: TGTGCCAGCAGCGTAGGGGCGGGAGGGCCATTCCACGAGCAGTACTTC; CDR3aa: CASSVGAGGPFHEQYF
j_gene: TRBJ2-1; d_gene: TRBD2; abundance: .; v_gene: TRBV28; CDR3nt: TGTGCCAGCAGTTTATTCGGCGGGAGCCGGCTCATTGAGCAGTTCTTC; CDR3aa: CASSLFGGSRLIEQFF
j_gene: TRBJ2-3; d_gene: .; abundance: .; v_gene: TRBV2; CDR3nt: TGTGCCAGCAGTGAAGACAGGGCGCAGTATTTT; CDR3aa: CASSEDRAQYF
j_gene: TRBJ2-5; d_gene: .; abundance: .; v_gene: TRBV29-1; CDR3nt: TGCAGCGTTGGAGGTGGGGCAGGGGAGACCCAGTACTTC; CDR3aa: CSVGGGAGETQYF
j_gene: TRBJ2-1; d_gene: .; abundance: few; v_gene: TRBV13; CDR3nt: TGTGCCAGCAGCTTTCTACATGAGCAGTTCTTC; CDR3aa: CASSFLHEQFF
j_gene: TRBJ1-1; d_gene: .; abundance: once; v_gene: TRBV15; CDR3nt: TGTGCCACCAGTTACTGCCCAGGTCGGAACACTGAAGCTTTCTTT; CDR3aa: CATSYCPGRNTEAFF
j_gene: TRBJ2-1; d_gene: TRBD1; abundance: .; v_gene: TRBV2; CDR3nt: TGTGCCAGCAGTGAAAAAGGACAGGCGGTTTACAATGAGCAGTTCTTC; CDR3aa: CASSEKGQAVYNEQFF
j_gene: TRBJ1-4; d_gene: .; abundance: .; v_gene: TRBV7-2; CDR3nt: TGTGCCAGCAGCGGAGGGGCCTATAATGAAAAACTGTTTTTT; CDR3aa: CASSGGAYNEKLFF
j_gene: TRBJ2-1; d_gene: .; abundance: .; v_gene: TRBV27; CDR3nt: TGTGCCAGCAGTTTCACCGGACTCAATGAGCAGTTCTTC; CDR3aa: CASSFTGLNEQFF
j_gene: TRBJ2-2; d_gene: TRBD1; abundance: once; v_gene: TRBV5-1; CDR3nt: TGCGCCAGCAGCTTGGCGGACAGGGGGCGAACCGGGGAGCTGTTTTTT; CDR3aa: CASSLADRGRTGELFF
j_gene: TRBJ1-1; d_gene: .; abundance: .; v_gene: TRBV19; CDR3nt: TGTGCCAGTAGTGCCGCGCCCCATTTAAAAGCTTTCTTT; CDR3aa: CASSAAPHLKAFF
j_gene: TRBJ1-2; d_gene: .; abundance: .; v_gene: TRBV30; CDR3nt: TGTGCCTGGAGTGATATCCAGGACAGCCCCATGGATGGCTACACCTTC; CDR3aa: CAWSDIQDSPMDGYTF
j_gene: TRBJ2-1; d_gene: .; abundance: few; v_gene: TRBV16; CDR3nt: TGTGCCAGCAGCCAAGGCCGGGGGAATGAGCAGTTCTTC; CDR3aa: CASSQGRGNEQFF
j_gene: TRBJ2-5; d_gene: .; abundance: once; v_gene: TRBV28; CDR3nt: TGTGCCAGCAGTTCCGATGATTTAGCACCTACTCAAGAGACCCAGTACTTC; CDR3aa: CASSSDDLAPTQETQYF
j_gene: TRBJ2-1; d_gene: .; abundance: .; v_gene: TRBV10-3; CDR3nt: TGTGCCATCAGTGAGAAAGCGTCAAGCTCCTACAATGAGCAGTTCTTC; CDR3aa: CAISEKASSSYNEQFF
j_gene: TRBJ2-5; d_gene: TRBD2; abundance: once; v_gene: TRBV10-2; CDR3nt: TGCGCCAGCAGGGAACCGGGACTAGCCTTCGGGCGAGAGACCCAGTACTTC; CDR3aa: CASREPGLAFGRETQYF
j_gene: TRBJ2-7; d_gene: .; abundance: once; v_gene: TRBV7-9; CDR3nt: TGTGCCAGCAGCTCAGGATTTTACGAGCAGTACTTC; CDR3aa: CASSSGFYEQYF
j_gene: TRBJ1-6; d_gene: .; abundance: few; v_gene: TRBV6-6; CDR3nt: TGTGCCAGCAGCCAGGAAGGACGGGGGTCACCCCTCCACTTT; CDR3aa: CASSQEGRGSPLHF
j_gene: TRBJ2-2; d_gene: .; abundance: .; v_gene: TRBV28; CDR3nt: TGTGCCAGCAGTGTGCCGGTGAACACCGGGGAGCTGTTTTTT; CDR3aa: CASSVPVNTGELFF
j_gene: TRBJ1-3; d_gene: .; abundance: .; v_gene: TRBV5-5; CDR3nt: TGTGCCAGCAGCTCGTGGGGCATCTCTGGAAACACCATATATTTT; CDR3aa: CASSSWGISGNTIYF
j_gene: TRBJ1-1; d_gene: .; abundance: .; v_gene: TRBV6-1; CDR3nt: TGTGCCAGCAGTGAATATCCGGTGAACACTGAAGCTTTCTTT; CDR3aa: CASSEYPVNTEAFF
j_gene: TRBJ2-6; d_gene: .; abundance: .; v_gene: TRBV30; CDR3nt: TGTGCCTCTAGGGCGGGTTCTGGGGCCAACGTCCTGACTTTC; CDR3aa: CASRAGSGANVLTF
j_gene: TRBJ2-7; d_gene: TRBD1; abundance: .; v_gene: TRBV19; CDR3nt: TGTGCCAGTAGCCTCGGACAGGGGCACCACGAGCAGTACTTC; CDR3aa: CASSLGQGHHEQYF
j_gene: TRBJ1-3; d_gene: TRBD1; abundance: once; v_gene: TRBV7-9; CDR3nt: TGTGCCAGCAGCCCCCCGGGACAGGGCACTGGAAACACCATATATTTT; CDR3aa: CASSPPGQGTGNTIYF
j_gene: TRBJ2-1; d_gene: TRBD2; abundance: .; v_gene: TRBV6-4; CDR3nt: TGTGCCAGCAGTGACAAGGTAGCGGGAGGTAGTGAGCAGTTCTTC; CDR3aa: CASSDKVAGGSEQFF
j_gene: TRBJ2-3; d_gene: .; abundance: .; v_gene: TRBV5-6; CDR3nt: TGTGCCAGCAGCCGTACGGGGGCAGATACGCAGTATTTT; CDR3aa: CASSRTGADTQYF
j_gene: TRBJ2-7; d_gene: .; abundance: .; v_gene: TRBV27; CDR3nt: TGTGCCAGCAGTTGGACTATGAGGGGGGGCAGCGAGCAGTACTTC; CDR3aa: CASSWTMRGGSEQYF